This T cell receptor beta chain was observed in a study of OX40 agonist ivuxolimab in advanced cancers. Study-level background: Ivuxolimab, which is an agonistic anti-OX40 (CD134) antibody, was administered to the patients. Dose-escalation patients suffered from hepatocellular carcinoma, melanoma, renal cell or head and neck cancer.

Enrollment shut out patients with autoimmune disease history or systemic immunosuppression. Blood sampling took place at baseline, cycle 4 day 1, and cycle 7 day 1. The protocol was immunoSEQ multiplex PCR, while the TCRdb copy is restricted to in-frame clones and leaves out a portion. The sample lists around 57,000 clones; 70% to 90% were seen once. The material sequenced was CD4+ or CD8+ T cells sorted from blood, taken in a trial of the OX40 agonist ivuxolimab. The receptor was isolated from an adult with an advanced solid tumor such as melanoma, head and neck, liver or kidney cancer.

CDR3 amino acids: CASGQYSNQPQHF. CDR3 nucleotides: TGTGCCAGCGGGCAATATAGCAATCAGCCCCAGCATTTT. This sequence joins TRBV6-1 and TRBJ1-5; the D is unclear. The CDR3 has 13 amino acids. CDR1 and CDR2 (germline): MNHNS, SASEGT. V lost 8 bases, J lost 0 bases, and 8 bases lay in between.